This T cell receptor beta chain stems from a study of T cells in Graves' hyperthyroidism and ophthalmopathy (dated by TCRdb to about 2019). About the study as a whole: Peripheral blood was sampled at the time of initial diagnosis, prior to any treatment. To identify distinguishing TCR V-J signatures, a discovery cohort of 90 to 100 patients was used, comprising under 45 with Graves' ophthalmopathy and under 60 with stable Graves' hyperthyroidism. Prospective prediction of ophthalmopathy was tested in an independent validation cohort consisting of 18 to 20 hyperthyroidism patients and approximately 16 patients who later progressed to ophthalmopathy. The 90 or so discovery patients were randomly split 7:3 into training and test sets. The study also compared thyroid tissue and blood T-cell repertoires from roughly 6 Graves' hyperthyroidism patients. Following sampling, methimazole starting at 30 mg daily was given to hyperthyroidism patients, and high-dose intravenous methylprednisolone was given to ophthalmopathy patients. According to the paper, TCR Vbeta CDR3 sequencing was carried out on 120 to 150 peripheral blood samples, which came from approximately 43 ophthalmopathy, under 80 hyperthyroidism and about 17 progressor patients.

A patient counted as having stable Graves' hyperthyroidism if no progression to ophthalmopathy occurred over 18 months of follow-up. Hyperthyroidism patients were aged 18 to 65 years and newly diagnosed, with disease duration of less than 2 months. The study excluded patients with uncontrolled infections, other autoimmune diseases, pregnancy or lactation. Diagnoses relied on clinical symptoms, serum thyroxine and TRAb, thyroid ultrasound and orbital computed tomography. Ficoll-Paque density gradient centrifugation was used to isolate PBMCs from about 10 ml of fresh peripheral blood. Trizol reagent was used to extract total RNA, and RNA quality was then checked on an Agilent 2100 Bioanalyzer. A remark on this clonotype: Its recognized antigen is unknown. Within one base of it there is no much larger clone, and no base qualities were kept.

Amplification of TCR beta CDR3 regions was carried out from RNA transcripts. The TCR CDR3 was subjected to a first round of RT-PCR using the HTBI primer set and the Qiagen OneStep RT-PCR kit. Libraries were constructed in a second round of multiplex PCR, after which size selection and purification were carried out. Paired-end sequencing of the libraries was performed with 100 bp reads on an Illumina HiSeq2000. In the original analysis: SOAPnuke was used to process the raw data, throwing out any read that contained adapters or uncalled bases, had a mean Phred below 15, or lacked an exact constant-primer or identifier match. COPE v1.2.5 was used to merge the high-quality paired reads, and each unique nucleotide sequence was defined as a clonotype. MiTCR v1.1 was used to align clonotypes to the IMGT TRBV, TRBD and TRBJ reference segments. The analysis was restricted to V-J combinations with a frequency above 0.0001, which together covered over 99% of the repertoires. The TCS score was defined as F50 (clonal expansion) divided by E x V (chaos), with BLOSUM62-based TCRdist calculated between CDR3 peptides within each V-J. Welch's t-statistics and random forest reduced roughly 530 V-J features to around 14, which were used in a naive Bayes classifier (R e1071). The raw public reads went through TCRdb reprocessing: fastp at Q25, MiXCR clone calling, in-frame beta chains kept. For every CDR3 protein sequence, its rows merge into one entry that carries the most common genes and DNA. The authors' filters were not applied to this entry. The table for this sample lists around 450,000 distinct CDR3 sequences; about a sixth of them were counted only once. The ten biggest clones cover roughly an eighth of the sample.

From the germline V gene, CDR1 is SGHAT and CDR2 is FQNNGV. Taken from cysteine to phenylalanine, the CDR3 has 16 residues. Just the 48-base CDR3 DNA is kept, in frame starting at base 1. Unmatched junction bases come to 4, with V trimmed by 4 bases and J by 1 base. The research as a whole found: During validation, the model predicted progression to ophthalmopathy a median of around six months ahead of onset, with more than 60% sensitivity and 72% to 80% specificity. A 13 V-J signature model separated ophthalmopathy from stable hyperthyroidism, with 87.88% sensitivity and 81.08% specificity in cross-validation and 80%/75% in testing. Sample size was not statistically predetermined, and blinding of investigators to group allocation was not performed. Most expanded thyroid clonotypes (frequency above 0.001) were also found in blood, which suggests that blood repertoires may mirror thyroid immune responses.

The sequence links TRBV11-2 to TRBJ2-3; the central 11 bases match TRBD2. The clonotype was recovered from a woman under 30 with Graves' hyperthyroidism. The sequenced material came from blood. The CDR3 protein: CASSSMTSGGTDTQYF. The DNA sequence is as follows: TGTGCCAGCAGCTCCATGACTAGCGGGGGCACAGATACGCAGTATTTT. Full variable domain (CDR3 extended with the reference TRBV11-2 and TRBJ2-3 proteins): EAGVAQSPRYKIIEKRQSVAFWCNPISGHATLYWYQQILGQGPKLLIQFQNNGVVDDSQLPKDRFSAERLKGVDSTLKIQPAKLEDSAVYLCASSSMTSGGTDTQYFGPGTRLTVL.